Included here is one TCR beta chain sequence, with context. The antigen remains undetermined. The data belong to a study of cytomegalovirus exposure and HLA in healthy donors. PCR involved 60 Vbeta and 13 Jbeta primers. The assay was immunoSEQ multiplex PCR, and TCRdb's table has in-frame clones only and misses some. The top ten clones hold roughly 3% of a sample with under 150,000 clones, roughly four fifths of them seen once. Study-wide points: A later analysis found most CMV-associated TCR beta chains apparently HLA-restricted.

The junction had 10 bases not matched to a gene; V was cut back by 8 bases and J by 10 bases. This CDR3 is 12 amino acids long. The V gene's germline CDR1 is MNHNS and CDR2 SASEGT. The TCR sequence derives from a man aged 25-45 years in good health and CMV-seronegative. The rearrangement uses TRBV6-1 and TRBJ1-1; 7 nucleotides align to TRBD1. The sequenced sample was PBMCs. CDR3: CASLQGVQRAFF. The CDR3 nucleotides are TGTGCCAGCCTCCAGGGGGTTCAAAGAGCTTTCTTT.